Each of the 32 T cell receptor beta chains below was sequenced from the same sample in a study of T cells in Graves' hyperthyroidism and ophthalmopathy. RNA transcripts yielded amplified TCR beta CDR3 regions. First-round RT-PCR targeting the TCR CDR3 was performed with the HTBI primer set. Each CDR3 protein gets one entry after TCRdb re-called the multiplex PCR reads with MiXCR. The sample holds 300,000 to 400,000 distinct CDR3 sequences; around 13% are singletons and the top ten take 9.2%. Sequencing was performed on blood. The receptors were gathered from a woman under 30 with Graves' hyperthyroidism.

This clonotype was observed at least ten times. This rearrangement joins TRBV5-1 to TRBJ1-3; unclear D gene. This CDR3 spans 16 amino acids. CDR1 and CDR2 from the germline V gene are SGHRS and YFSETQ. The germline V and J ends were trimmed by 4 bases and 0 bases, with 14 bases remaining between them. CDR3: CASSAPGGISGNTIYF. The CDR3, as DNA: TGCGCCAGCAGCGCTCCCGGAGGGATCTCTGGAAACACCATATATTTT. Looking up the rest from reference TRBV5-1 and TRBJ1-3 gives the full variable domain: KAGVTQTPRYLIKTRGQQVTLSCSPISGHRSVSWYQQTPGQGLQFLFEYFSETQRNKGNFPGRFSGRQFSNSRSEMNVSTLELGDSALYLCASSAPGGISGNTIYFGEGSWLTVV.

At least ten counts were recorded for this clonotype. The CDR3 here is CASSSSWLNTEAFF. DNA for the CDR3: TGTGCCAGCAGCTCCTCCTGGTTGAACACTGAAGCTTTCTTT. J is TRBJ1-1 and V is TRBV5-6; D unclear. The CDR3 is 14 amino acids. CDR1 and CDR2 (germline): SGHDT, YYEEEE. V was trimmed by 3 bases and J by 0 bases, leaving 9 bases between them.

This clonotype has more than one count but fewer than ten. The CDR3 DNA reads as TGTGCCAGCAGCTTTGGCCCCACGCAGGGGGCGTCTCTAGGATCACCCCTCCACTTT. Its translation: CASSFGPTQGASLGSPLHF. V and J are TRBV5-6 and TRBJ1-6; 8 nucleotides match TRBD1. The CDR3 covers 19 residues. Germline trimming cut 2 bases from V and 10 bases from J; bases unmatched to any gene: 20. CDR1 and CDR2 (germline): SGHDT, YYEEEE.

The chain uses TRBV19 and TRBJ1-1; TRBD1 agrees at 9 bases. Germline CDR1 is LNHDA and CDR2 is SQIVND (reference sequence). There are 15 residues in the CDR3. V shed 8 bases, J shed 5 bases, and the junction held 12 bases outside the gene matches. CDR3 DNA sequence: TGTGCCAGTCGGACAGGGGAAGGTTCAGTAACTGAAGCTTTCTTT. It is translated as CASRTGEGSVTEAFF.

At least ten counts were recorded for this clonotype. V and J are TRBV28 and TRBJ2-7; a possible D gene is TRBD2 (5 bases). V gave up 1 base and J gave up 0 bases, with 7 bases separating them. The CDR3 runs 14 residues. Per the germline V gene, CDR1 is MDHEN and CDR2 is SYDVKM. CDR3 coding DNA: TGTGCCAGCAGTTTATACGGGGTCTCCTACGAGCAGTACTTC. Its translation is CASSLYGVSYEQYF.

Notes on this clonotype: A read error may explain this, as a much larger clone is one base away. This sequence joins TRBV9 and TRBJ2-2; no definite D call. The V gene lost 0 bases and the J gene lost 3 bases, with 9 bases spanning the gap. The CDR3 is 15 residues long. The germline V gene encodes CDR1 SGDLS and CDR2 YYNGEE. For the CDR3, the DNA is TGTGCCAGCAGCGTAGGGATAGGAGACACCGGGGAGCTGTTTTTT. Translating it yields CASSVGIGDTGELFF.

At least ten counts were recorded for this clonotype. The CDR3 DNA sequence: TGTGCCAGCAGCCCCGGGACTGAAGCCCGGGAGACCCAGTACTTC. Residues: CASSPGTEARETQYF. The chain is built from TRBV6-1 and TRBJ2-5; possible D gene TRBD2, 6 bases. The CDR3 length is 15 residues. Germline V CDR1 and CDR2: MNHNS, SASEGT. V was trimmed by 6 bases and J by 5 bases, leaving 19 bases between them.

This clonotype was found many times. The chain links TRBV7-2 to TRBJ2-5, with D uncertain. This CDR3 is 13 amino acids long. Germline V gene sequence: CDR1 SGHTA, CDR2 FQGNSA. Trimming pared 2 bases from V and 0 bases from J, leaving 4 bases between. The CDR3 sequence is CASSLNHQETQYF. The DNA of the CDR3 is TGTGCCAGCAGCTTAAACCACCAAGAGACCCAGTACTTC.

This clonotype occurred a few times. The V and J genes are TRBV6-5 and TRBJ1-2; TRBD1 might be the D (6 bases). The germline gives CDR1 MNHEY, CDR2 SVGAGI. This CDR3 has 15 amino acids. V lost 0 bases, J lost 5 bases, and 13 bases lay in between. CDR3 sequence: CASSYSATGPYGYTF. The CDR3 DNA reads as TGTGCCAGCAGTTACTCGGCAACAGGGCCTTATGGCTACACCTTC.

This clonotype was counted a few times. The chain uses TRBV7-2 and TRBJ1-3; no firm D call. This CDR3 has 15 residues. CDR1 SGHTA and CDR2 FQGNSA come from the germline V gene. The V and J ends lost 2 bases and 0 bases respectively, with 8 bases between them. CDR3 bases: TGTGCCAGCAGCTTATGGTCGGACTCTGGAAACACCATATATTTT. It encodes CASSLWSDSGNTIYF. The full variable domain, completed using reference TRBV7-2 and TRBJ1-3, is GAGVSQSPSNKVTEKGKDVELRCDPISGHTALYWYRQSLGQGLEFLIYFQGNSAPDKSGLPSDRFSAERTGGSVSTLTIQRTQQEDSAVYLCASSLWSDSGNTIYFGEGSWLTVV.

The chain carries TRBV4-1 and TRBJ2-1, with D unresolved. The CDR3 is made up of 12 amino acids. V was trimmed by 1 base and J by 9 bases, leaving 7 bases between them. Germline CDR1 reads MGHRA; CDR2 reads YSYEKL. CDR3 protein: CASSQVYGEQFF. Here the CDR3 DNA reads TGCGCCAGCAGCCAAGTTTATGGTGAGCAGTTCTTC.

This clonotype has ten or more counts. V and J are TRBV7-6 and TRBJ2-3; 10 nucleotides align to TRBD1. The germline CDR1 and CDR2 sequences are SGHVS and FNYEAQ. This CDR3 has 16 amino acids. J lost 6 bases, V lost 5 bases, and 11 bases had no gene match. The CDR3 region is CASSRSRDRGMDTQYF. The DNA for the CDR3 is TGTGCCAGCAGCCGGAGCCGGGACAGGGGAATGGATACGCAGTATTTT.

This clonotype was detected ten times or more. CDR3 sequence reads: CASSPSTGINEKLFF. The CDR3 DNA follows: TGTGCCAGCAGCCCCTCGACAGGGATTAATGAAAAACTGTTTTTT. This chain connects TRBV7-9 to TRBJ1-4; 7 bases are shared with TRBD1. The germline gives CDR1 SEHNR, CDR2 FQNEAQ (reference sequence). The CDR3 has 15 residues. V shed 5 bases, J shed 4 bases, and the junction held 7 bases outside the gene matches.

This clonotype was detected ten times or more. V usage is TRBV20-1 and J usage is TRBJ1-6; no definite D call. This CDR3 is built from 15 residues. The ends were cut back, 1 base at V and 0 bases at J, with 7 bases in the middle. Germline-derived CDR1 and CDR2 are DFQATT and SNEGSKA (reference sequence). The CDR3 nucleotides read TGCAGTGCTAGAGGGACGAGCTCCTATAATTCACCCCTCCACTTT. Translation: CSARGTSSYNSPLHF.

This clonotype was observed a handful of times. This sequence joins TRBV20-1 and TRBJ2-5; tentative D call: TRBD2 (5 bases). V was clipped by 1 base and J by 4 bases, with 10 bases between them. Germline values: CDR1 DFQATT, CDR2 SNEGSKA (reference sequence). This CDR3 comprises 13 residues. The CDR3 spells CSARGEGLETQYF. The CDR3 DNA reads TGCAGTGCTAGAGGTGAGGGATTAGAGACCCAGTACTTC.

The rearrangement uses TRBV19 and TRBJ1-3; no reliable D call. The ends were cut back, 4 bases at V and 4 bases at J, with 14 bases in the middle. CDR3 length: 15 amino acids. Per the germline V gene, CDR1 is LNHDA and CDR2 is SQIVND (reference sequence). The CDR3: CASSTDQRRGNTIYF. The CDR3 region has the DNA TGTGCCAGTAGTACCGACCAAAGAAGAGGAAACACCATATATTTT.

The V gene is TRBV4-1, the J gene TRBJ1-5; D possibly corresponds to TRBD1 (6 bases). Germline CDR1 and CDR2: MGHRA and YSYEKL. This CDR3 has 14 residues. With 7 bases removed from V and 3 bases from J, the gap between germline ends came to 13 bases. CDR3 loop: CASNLGQLNQPQHF. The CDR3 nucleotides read TGCGCCAGCAACCTTGGACAGCTCAATCAGCCCCAGCATTTT.

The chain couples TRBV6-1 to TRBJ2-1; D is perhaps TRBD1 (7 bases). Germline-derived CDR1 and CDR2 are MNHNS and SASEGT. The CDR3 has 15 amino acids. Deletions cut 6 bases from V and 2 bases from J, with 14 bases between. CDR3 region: CASRLEGAAYNEQFF. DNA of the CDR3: TGTGCCAGCAGGCTGGAGGGGGCCGCCTACAATGAGCAGTTCTTC.

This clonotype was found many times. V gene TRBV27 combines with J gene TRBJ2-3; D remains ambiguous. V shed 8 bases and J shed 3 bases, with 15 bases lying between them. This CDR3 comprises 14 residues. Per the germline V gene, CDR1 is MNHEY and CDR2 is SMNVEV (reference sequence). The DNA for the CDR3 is TGTGCCAGCTCAATCCTCCCCGGGACAGATACGCAGTATTTT. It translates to CASSILPGTDTQYF.

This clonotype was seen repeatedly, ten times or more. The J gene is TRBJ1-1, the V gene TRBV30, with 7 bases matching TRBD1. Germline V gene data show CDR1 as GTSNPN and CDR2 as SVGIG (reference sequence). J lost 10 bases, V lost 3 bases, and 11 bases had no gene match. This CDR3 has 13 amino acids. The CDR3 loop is CAWRATGTYGAFF. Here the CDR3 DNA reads TGTGCCTGGAGAGCGACAGGGACTTACGGAGCTTTCTTT.

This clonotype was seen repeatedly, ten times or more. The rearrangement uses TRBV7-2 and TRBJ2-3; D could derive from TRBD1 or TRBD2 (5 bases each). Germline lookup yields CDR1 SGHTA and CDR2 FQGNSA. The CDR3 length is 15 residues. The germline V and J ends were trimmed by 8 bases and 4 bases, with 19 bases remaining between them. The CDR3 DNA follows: TGTGCCAGCGGCCCCGGGACCCTAACCCCAGATACGCAGTATTTT. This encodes CASGPGTLTPDTQYF. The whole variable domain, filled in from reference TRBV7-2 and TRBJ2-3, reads GAGVSQSPSNKVTEKGKDVELRCDPISGHTALYWYRQSLGQGLEFLIYFQGNSAPDKSGLPSDRFSAERTGGSVSTLTIQRTQQEDSAVYLCASGPGTLTPDTQYFGPGTRLTVL.

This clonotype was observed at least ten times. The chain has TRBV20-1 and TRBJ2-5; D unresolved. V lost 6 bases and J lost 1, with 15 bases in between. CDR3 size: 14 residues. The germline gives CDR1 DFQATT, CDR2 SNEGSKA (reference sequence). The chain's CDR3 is CSASKLRAQETQYF. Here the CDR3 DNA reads TGCAGTGCGTCCAAGTTGAGAGCCCAAGAGACCCAGTACTTC.

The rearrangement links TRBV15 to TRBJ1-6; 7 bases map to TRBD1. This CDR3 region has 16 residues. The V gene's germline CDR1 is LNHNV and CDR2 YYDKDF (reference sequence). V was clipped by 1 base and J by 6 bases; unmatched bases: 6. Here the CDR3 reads CATSRGAGGSNSPLHF. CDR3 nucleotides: TGTGCCACCAGCAGAGGAGCAGGGGGGTCTAATTCACCCCTCCACTTT.

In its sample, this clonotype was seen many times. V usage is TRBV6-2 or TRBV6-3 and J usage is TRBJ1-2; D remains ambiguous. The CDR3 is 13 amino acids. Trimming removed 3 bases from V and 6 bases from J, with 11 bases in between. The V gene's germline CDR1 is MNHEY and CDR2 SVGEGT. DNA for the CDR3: TGTGCCAGCAGTTATGGTACTTCGGATGGCTACACCTTC. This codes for CASSYGTSDGYTF.

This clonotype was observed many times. CDR3 nucleotides: TGTGCCAGCAGCTTTGGGGGCGGATTCGGAGTGATAGATACGCAGTATTTT. Translated, it gives CASSFGGGFGVIDTQYF. This chain uses TRBV11-2 with TRBJ2-3; weak D call: TRBD1 (6 bases). The V and J ends lost 3 bases and 5 bases respectively, with 21 bases between them. This CDR3 contains 17 residues. Germline V gene data show CDR1 as SGHAT and CDR2 as FQNNGV. Full variable domain (rest looked up from reference TRBV11-2 and TRBJ2-3): EAGVAQSPRYKIIEKRQSVAFWCNPISGHATLYWYQQILGQGPKLLIQFQNNGVVDDSQLPKDRFSAERLKGVDSTLKIQPAKLEDSAVYLCASSFGGGFGVIDTQYFGPGTRLTVL.

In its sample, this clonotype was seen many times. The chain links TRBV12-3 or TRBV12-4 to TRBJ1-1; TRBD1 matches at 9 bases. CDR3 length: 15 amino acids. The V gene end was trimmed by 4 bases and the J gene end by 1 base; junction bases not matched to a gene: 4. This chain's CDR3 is CASSWPGQGNTEAFF. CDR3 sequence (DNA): TGTGCCAGCAGTTGGCCGGGACAGGGGAACACTGAAGCTTTCTTT.

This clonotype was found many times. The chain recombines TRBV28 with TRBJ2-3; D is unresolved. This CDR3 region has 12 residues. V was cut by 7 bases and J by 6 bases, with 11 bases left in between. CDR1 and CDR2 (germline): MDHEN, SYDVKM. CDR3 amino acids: CASNNIADTQYF. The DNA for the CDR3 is TGTGCCAGCAATAACATCGCGGATACGCAGTATTTT.

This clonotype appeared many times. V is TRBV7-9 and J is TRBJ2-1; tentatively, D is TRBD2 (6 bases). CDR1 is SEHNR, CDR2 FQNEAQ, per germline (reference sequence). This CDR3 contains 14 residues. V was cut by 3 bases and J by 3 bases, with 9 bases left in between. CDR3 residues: CASSFGGDYNEQFF. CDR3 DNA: TGTGCCAGCAGCTTTGGCGGGGACTACAATGAGCAGTTCTTC. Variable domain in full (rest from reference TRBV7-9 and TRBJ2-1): DTGVSQNPRHKITKRGQNVTFRCDPISEHNRLYWYRQTLGQGPEFLTYFQNEAQLEKSRLLSDRFSAERPKGSFSTLEIQRTEQGDSAMYLCASSFGGDYNEQFFGPGTRLTVL.

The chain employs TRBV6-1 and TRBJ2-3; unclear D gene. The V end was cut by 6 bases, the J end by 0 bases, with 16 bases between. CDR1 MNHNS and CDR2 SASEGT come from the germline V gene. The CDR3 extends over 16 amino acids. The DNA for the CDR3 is TGTGCCAGCAGCCCACAGTCTTTCACTAGCACAGATACGCAGTATTTT. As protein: CASSPQSFTSTDTQYF.

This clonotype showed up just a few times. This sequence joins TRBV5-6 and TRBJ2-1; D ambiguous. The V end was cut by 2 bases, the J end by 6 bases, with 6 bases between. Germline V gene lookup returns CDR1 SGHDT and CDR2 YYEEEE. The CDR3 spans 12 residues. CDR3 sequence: CASSFMGNEQFF. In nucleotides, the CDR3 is TGTGCCAGCAGCTTCATGGGCAATGAGCAGTTCTTC.

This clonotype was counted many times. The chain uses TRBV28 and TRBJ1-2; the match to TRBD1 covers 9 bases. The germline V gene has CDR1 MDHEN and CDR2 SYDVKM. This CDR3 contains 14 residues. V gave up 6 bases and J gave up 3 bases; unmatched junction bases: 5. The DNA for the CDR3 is TGTGCCAGCAGACCGACAGGGGGGCACTATGGCTACACCTTC. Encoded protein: CASRPTGGHYGYTF.

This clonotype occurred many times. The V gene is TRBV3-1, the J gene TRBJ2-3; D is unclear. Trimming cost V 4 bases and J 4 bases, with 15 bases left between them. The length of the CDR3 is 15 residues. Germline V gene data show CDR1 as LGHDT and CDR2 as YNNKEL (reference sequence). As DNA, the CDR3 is TGTGCCAGCAGCCTTTTTAGGACGGAAGCAGATACGCAGTATTTT. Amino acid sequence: CASSLFRTEADTQYF.